This TCR beta chain is from a study of blood T cells in healthy people across ages. Study summary: About one barcoded beta molecule per two T cells came from capture by template switching.

The V gene's germline CDR1 is MNHNS and CDR2 SASEGT. This CDR3 is built from 16 residues. V lost 5 bases, J lost 0 bases, and 7 bases stayed unmatched. In terms of origin and age, donors were healthy Caucasian individuals from Russia aged roughly 6 to 95. For the second PCR, which ran for roughly 7 to 11 cycles, a sample-barcoded 5' primer and a J-beta primer mix were used. TCRdb ran MiXCR on the 5' RACE reads and lists one entry per CDR3 protein. The data show approximately 900,000 distinct CDR3 sequences, with roughly 48% seen just once and over 10% held by the top ten. The clonotype originates from a man younger than 45 in good health. The chain couples TRBV6-1 to TRBJ2-4; 7 positions agree with TRBD1. The sample comprised blood. The CDR3 sequence is CASSPTGQIAKNIQYF. In nucleotides, the CDR3 is TGTGCCAGCAGTCCTACGGGACAGATAGCCAAAAACATTCAGTACTTC.